Presented here are 27 T cell receptor beta chains from one specimen sequenced in a study of blood T cells in healthy people across ages. Sample-barcoded 5' priming and a J-beta primer mix drove a second PCR of 7 to 11 cycles. In TCRdb, the 5' RACE reads were re-called with MiXCR into one record per CDR3 protein. This table holds around 800,000 distinct CDR3 sequences, under 80% found once. The sample was blood. The receptors originated from a man aged 25-45 years in good health.

The chain carries TRBV9 and TRBJ2-5; D perhaps matches TRBD2 (5 bases). The J call may be faulty, since TRBJ2-7 better matches the DNA end. Germline lookup yields CDR1 SGDLS and CDR2 YYNGEE. The CDR3 spans 14 residues. The CDR3 DNA follows: TGTGCCAGCAGCAAAGAGGGCCGGGCCTACGAGCAGTACTTC. It specifies CASSKEGRAYEQYF.

CDR3 residues: CASSLAGGYYGYTF. The DNA of the CDR3 is TGCGCCAGCAGCTTGGCAGGGGGCTACTATGGCTACACCTTC. The rearrangement uses TRBV5-1 and TRBJ1-2, with TRBD1 matching over 8 bases. The CDR3 is made up of 14 amino acids. Germline V gene lookup returns CDR1 SGHRS and CDR2 YFSETQ. V lost 0 bases and J lost 3; bases outside the gene matches: 1. Looking up the rest from reference TRBV5-1 and TRBJ1-2 gives the full variable domain: KAGVTQTPRYLIKTRGQQVTLSCSPISGHRSVSWYQQTPGQGLQFLFEYFSETQRNKGNFPGRFSGRQFSNSRSEMNVSTLELGDSALYLCASSLAGGYYGYTFGSGTRLTVV.

V is TRBV20-1 and J is TRBJ2-7; possible D gene TRBD2, 6 bases. The V and J ends lost 3 bases and 1 base respectively, with 13 bases between them. The CDR3 runs 14 residues. The germline gives CDR1 DFQATT, CDR2 SNEGSKA (reference sequence). The CDR3 spells CSAREGLSSYEQYF. The CDR3 nucleotides read TGCAGTGCTAGGGAGGGACTCTCGTCCTACGAGCAGTACTTC.

This chain joins TRBV10-3 and TRBJ2-3; no reliable D call. Germline CDR1 reads ENHRY; CDR2 reads SYGVKD. The CDR3 is 14 amino acids. V was clipped by 2 bases and J by 2 bases, with 8 bases between them. The DNA for the CDR3 is TGTGCCATCAGTGAGGGCGAGAACACAGATACGCAGTATTTT. Protein product: CAISEGENTDTQYF.

The J gene is TRBJ2-7, the V gene TRBV29-1, with D possibly called TRBD1 or TRBD2 (6 bases each). The V and J ends lost 0 bases and 6 bases respectively, with 15 bases between them. Germline lookup yields CDR1 SQVTM and CDR2 ANQGSEA. The CDR3 has 14 amino acids. The CDR3 loop is CSVEDLTGAREQYF. The CDR3, as DNA: TGCAGCGTTGAAGACCTGACGGGGGCGCGCGAGCAGTACTTC.

The chain recombines TRBV11-2 with TRBJ2-5, with 11 bases fitting TRBD1. The germline V gene encodes CDR1 SGHAT and CDR2 FQNNGV. This CDR3 comprises 16 residues. The V gene end was trimmed by 4 bases and the J gene end by 1 base; junction bases not matched to a gene: 5. The CDR3 reads CASSYGTGGVQETQYF. The CDR3 DNA reads as TGTGCCAGCAGCTACGGGACAGGGGGGGTCCAAGAGACCCAGTACTTC.

In its sample, this clonotype was seen once. The genes are TRBV5-5 and TRBJ2-5; 10 bases line up with TRBD2. The germline CDR1 and CDR2 sequences are SGHKS and YYEKEE (reference sequence). The CDR3 loop spans 16 amino acids. The junction had 15 bases not matched to a gene; V was cut back by 0 bases and J by 13 bases. The DNA for the CDR3 is TGTGCCAGCAGCTTGGGCTTATGGCTAGCGGGGGACGGTGGGTACTTC. Protein product: CASSLGLWLAGDGGYF. Looking up the rest from reference TRBV5-5 and TRBJ2-5 gives the full variable domain: DAGVTQSPTHLIKTRGQQVTLRCSPISGHKSVSWYQQVLGQGPQFIFQYYEKEERGRGNFPDRFSARQFPNYSSELNVNALLLGDSALYLCASSLGLWLAGDGGYFGPGTRLLVL.

Worth noting for this clonotype: An end of the junction does not agree with germline; a read error may underlie this. The rearrangement links TRBV20-1 to TRBJ2-4; tentative D call: TRBD2 (6 bases). The CDR3 is 16 amino acids. Germline V CDR1 and CDR2: DFQATT, SNEGSKA (reference sequence). The CDR3 DNA is TGCAGTGCTGGAGATCAGGGAGGTTCAGCCAAAAACATTCAGTACTTC. Encoded protein: CSAGDQGGSAKNIQYF.

Here the CDR3 reads CASSLGSGGGTDTQYF. Here the CDR3 DNA reads TGCGCCAGCAGCTTGGGCTCCGGAGGTGGCACAGATACGCAGTATTTT. The chain uses TRBV5-1 and TRBJ2-3; D might be TRBD2 (5 bases). This CDR3 has 16 amino acids. CDR1 and CDR2 from the germline V gene are SGHRS and YFSETQ. V lost 0 bases and J lost 1, with 12 bases in between.

The CDR3 spells CASSQETRETQYF. CDR3 DNA sequence: TGTGCCAGCAGCCAAGAGACTAGGGAGACCCAGTACTTC. This sequence joins TRBV4-2 and TRBJ2-7, with D perhaps TRBD2 (6 bases). The J call is uncertain, as TRBJ2-5 better fits the DNA end. CDR1 and CDR2 from the germline V gene are LGHNA and YNFKEQ. This CDR3 has 13 residues.

The rearrangement links TRBV14 to TRBJ2-1; D is unclear. Germline CDR1 reads SGHDN; CDR2 reads FVKESK. Trimming left V 0 bases short and J 0 bases short, with 6 bases between. The CDR3 covers 15 residues. The CDR3 nucleotides are TGTGCCAGCAGCCAAGATGTGAGCTCCTACAATGAGCAGTTCTTC. Its translation is CASSQDVSSYNEQFF.

The chain joins TRBV6-1 to TRBJ2-1, with 12 nucleotides matching TRBD2. There are 15 residues in the CDR3. J lost 4 bases, V lost 5 bases, and 3 bases had no gene match. Germline assignment: CDR1 MNHNS and CDR2 SASEGT. The CDR3: CASSKLAGGYNEQFF. CDR3 coding DNA: TGTGCCAGCAGTAAACTAGCGGGGGGATACAATGAGCAGTTCTTC.

A word on this clonotype: At one boundary the junction diverges from the germline segment, which might be a read error. This rearrangement joins TRBV12-3 or TRBV12-4 to TRBJ2-5; no clear D. CDR3 length equals 14 residues. CDR3 in amino acids: CTSSSPYSQETQYF. The CDR3 DNA reads as TGTACCAGCAGTTCACCTTACTCCCAAGAGACCCAGTACTTC.

This chain uses TRBV9 with TRBJ2-3; 9 bases agree with TRBD2. Germline trimming cut 0 bases from V and 1 base from J; bases unmatched to any gene: 3. There are 16 residues in the CDR3. CDR1 and CDR2 (germline): SGDLS, YYNGEE. The CDR3 DNA follows: TGTGCCAGCAGCGTAGTTCCTAGCGGGGGCACAGATACGCAGTATTTT. This codes for CASSVVPSGGTDTQYF.

The V call is TRBV12-3 or TRBV12-4, the J call TRBJ1-6, with TRBD1 matching 8 bases. V lost 3 bases to trimming and J lost 0 bases; unmatched junction nucleotides: 4. CDR3 length: 17 amino acids. The CDR3 protein is CASSFSDRGSYNSPLHF. The CDR3 nucleotides read TGTGCCAGCAGTTTTTCCGACAGGGGCTCCTATAATTCACCCCTCCACTTT.

This clonotype was observed a handful of times. The J gene is TRBJ2-3, the V gene TRBV27; D tentatively reads TRBD1 or TRBD2 (9 bases each). Germline assignment: CDR1 MNHEY and CDR2 SMNVEV (reference sequence). This CDR3 region has 18 residues. Trimming removed 3 bases at V and 2 bases at J, with 21 bases between. The CDR3 here is CASSFTGTGTSNTDTQYF. As DNA, the CDR3 is TGTGCCAGCAGTTTTACCGGGACAGGGACTAGCAACACAGATACGCAGTATTTT.

The CDR3 reads CASSWSSSADTQYF. The DNA for the CDR3 is TGCGCCAGCAGCTGGTCATCGAGTGCAGATACGCAGTATTTT. V usage is TRBV5-1 and J usage is TRBJ2-3; D remains unclear. This CDR3 spans 14 amino acids. Looked up from germline, CDR1 is SGHRS and CDR2 is YFSETQ. V lost 3 bases, J lost 4 bases, and 12 bases lay in between.

The V and J genes are TRBV7-2 and TRBJ1-5, with D perhaps TRBD1 (5 bases). Trimming removed 2 bases from V and 8 bases from J, with 19 bases in between. CDR1 and CDR2 from the germline V gene are SGHTA and FQGNSA. The CDR3 consists of 16 residues. The chain's CDR3 is CASSLFTAGGTKPQHF. The CDR3 nucleotides read TGTGCCAGCAGCTTATTTACAGCCGGTGGGACTAAGCCCCAGCATTTT. The full variable domain, rest sourced from reference TRBV7-2 and TRBJ1-5, is GAGVSQSPSNKVTEKGKDVELRCDPISGHTALYWYRQSLGQGLEFLIYFQGNSAPDKSGLPSDRFSAERTGGSVSTLTIQRTQQEDSAVYLCASSLFTAGGTKPQHFGDGTRLSIL.

The rearrangement links TRBV7-7 to TRBJ2-5; D not resolved. Germline CDR1 reads SSHAT; CDR2 reads FNYEAQ (reference sequence). Trimming stripped 0 bases from V and 8 bases from J, with 13 bases between. This CDR3 has 14 amino acids. CDR3 sequence: CASSLAPGERTQYF. Written as DNA, the CDR3 is TGTGCCAGCAGCTTAGCGCCCGGTGAGAGAACCCAGTACTTC.

The chain has TRBV7-9 and TRBJ1-1; maybe TRBD1 (5 bases). This CDR3 region has 14 residues. V shed 3 bases and J shed 0 bases, with 8 bases lying between them. CDR1 is SEHNR and CDR2 is FQNEAQ in the germline V gene (reference sequence). In DNA form, the CDR3 reads TGTGCCAGCAGCTTTACAGGTCTGAACACTGAAGCTTTCTTT. This sequence encodes CASSFTGLNTEAFF. The full variable domain, its missing parts supplied by reference TRBV7-9 and TRBJ1-1, is DTGVSQNPRHKITKRGQNVTFRCDPISEHNRLYWYRQTLGQGPEFLTYFQNEAQLEKSRLLSDRFSAERPKGSFSTLEIQRTEQGDSAMYLCASSFTGLNTEAFFGQGTRLTVV.

The J gene is TRBJ2-7, the V gene TRBV28; no clear D. The CDR3 is 15 amino acids. Germline V gene data show CDR1 as MDHEN and CDR2 as SYDVKM. The ends were cut back, 4 bases at V and 3 bases at J, with 16 bases in the middle. CDR3 sequence (DNA): TGTGCCAGCAGTTCCCTATTAGGGCACCACTACGAGCAGTACTTC. Protein sequence: CASSSLLGHHYEQYF.

Written as DNA, the CDR3 is TGTGCCAGCTCTACAACTGGACAGTACCAAGAGACCCAGTACTTC. Protein: CASSTTGQYQETQYF. The V call is TRBV27, the J call TRBJ2-5, with D perhaps TRBD1 (6 bases). The CDR3 is made up of 15 amino acids. The germline gives CDR1 MNHEY, CDR2 SMNVEV (reference sequence). V was clipped by 8 bases and J by 0 bases, with 16 bases between them.

This clonotype was seen a handful of times. The V gene is TRBV15, the J gene TRBJ1-2; D unclear. V lost 0 bases, J lost 5 bases, and 10 bases lay in between. Germline V gene sequence: CDR1 LNHNV, CDR2 YYDKDF (reference sequence). This CDR3 comprises 14 residues. The DNA of the CDR3 is TGTGCCACCAGCAGAGAGGGTCAGCCTTATGGCTACACCTTC. It yields the protein CATSREGQPYGYTF.

This clonotype was picked up a small number of times. The chain couples TRBV5-1 to TRBJ2-7; tentative D call: TRBD1 (6 bases). Germline CDR1 and CDR2: SGHRS and YFSETQ. Trimming stripped 6 bases from V and 0 bases from J, with 13 bases between. This CDR3 has 14 residues. CDR3 in amino acids: CASTRTEVSYEQYF. In nucleotides, the CDR3 is TGCGCCAGCACCCGGACAGAAGTCTCCTACGAGCAGTACTTC.

The chain combines TRBV3-1 with TRBJ2-7; 14 nucleotides line up with TRBD2. There are 17 residues in the CDR3. The V gene end was trimmed by 3 bases and the J gene end by 1 base; junction bases not matched to a gene: 5. Germline loops: CDR1 LGHDT, CDR2 YNNKEL (reference sequence). The CDR3 region has the DNA TGTGCCAGCAGCCAGCCGGGACTAGCGGGGGTGTCCTACGAGCAGTACTTC. Amino acids: CASSQPGLAGVSYEQYF.

The chain carries TRBV7-2 and TRBJ2-5; 8 bases are shared with TRBD2. There are 12 residues in the CDR3. CDR1 is SGHTA, CDR2 FQGNSA, per germline. The junction had 7 bases not matched to a gene; V was cut back by 5 bases and J by 11 bases. This chain's CDR3 is CASSPKKREQYF. CDR3 DNA: TGTGCCAGCAGCCCCAAAAAGCGGGAGCAGTACTTC.

The gene calls are TRBV4-3 and TRBJ2-5; no clear D. Trimming took 3 bases from V and 11 from J, leaving 19 bases between them. Germline V gives CDR1 LGHNA, CDR2 YSLEER. The CDR3 spans 14 residues. CDR3 DNA sequence: TGCGCCAGCAGCCAGGGCGACTGGGTCGGAGAGCAGTACTTC. Residues: CASSQGDWVGEQYF.